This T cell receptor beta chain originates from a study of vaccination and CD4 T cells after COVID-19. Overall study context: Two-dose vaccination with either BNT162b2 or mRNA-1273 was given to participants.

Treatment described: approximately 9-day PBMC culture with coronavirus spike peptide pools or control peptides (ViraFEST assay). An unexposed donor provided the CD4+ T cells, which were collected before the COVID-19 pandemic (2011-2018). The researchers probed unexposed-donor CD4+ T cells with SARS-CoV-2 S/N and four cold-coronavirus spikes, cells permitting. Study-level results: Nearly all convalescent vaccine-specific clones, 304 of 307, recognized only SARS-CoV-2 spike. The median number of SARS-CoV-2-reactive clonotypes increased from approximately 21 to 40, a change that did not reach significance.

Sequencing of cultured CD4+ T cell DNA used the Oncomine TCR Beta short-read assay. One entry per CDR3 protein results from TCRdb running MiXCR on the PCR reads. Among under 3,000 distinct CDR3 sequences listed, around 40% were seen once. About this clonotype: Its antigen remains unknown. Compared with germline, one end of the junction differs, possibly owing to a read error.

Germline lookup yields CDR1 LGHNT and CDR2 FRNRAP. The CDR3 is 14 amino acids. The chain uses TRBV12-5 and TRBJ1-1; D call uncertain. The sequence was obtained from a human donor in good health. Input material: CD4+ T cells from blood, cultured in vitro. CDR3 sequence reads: CASGLGGRNTGAFF. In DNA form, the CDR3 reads TGTGCTAGTGGTTTGGGCGGCAGGAACACTGGAGCTTTCTTT.